This T cell receptor (beta chain) derives from a study of response to subunit inactivated influenza vaccine. Study outcomes and limitations: The authors suggested that few new T cells are recruited per seasonal influenza vaccination.

CDR1 is SGHRS, CDR2 YFSETQ, per germline. V lost 0 bases to trimming and J lost 0 bases, with 10 bases between them. There are 16 residues in the CDR3. This clonotype was recorded a few times. The antigen is unknown. One entry per CDR3 protein, called by TCRdb with MiXCR from the RT-PCR reads. The sample lists 650,000 to 700,000 distinct CDR3 sequences; approximately 15% were seen once. The genes are TRBV5-1 and TRBJ1-3; D is undetermined. This TCR derives from a man aged 50 to 60 who received an inactivated influenza vaccine. The material was PBMCs from blood, obtained 11 to 12 days after vaccination. The CDR3: CASSLGPERSGNTIYF. CDR3 bases: TGCGCCAGCAGCTTGGGCCCGGAACGCTCTGGAAACACCATATATTTT.